This T cell receptor beta chain is from a study of T cell responses to AZD1222 COVID-19 vaccine. The sample holds one count of this clone. What it recognizes is unknown. Clones were sequenced by immunoSEQ multiplex PCR, and TCRdb holds only the in-frame ones, with some missing. Altogether around 110,000 clones are present, about 91% being singletons, with the ten largest covering approximately 9.6%. Study findings and constraints: Regions left unmutated in variants are reportedly the target of nearly half of spike-specific TCRs.

This CDR3 comprises 13 residues. Germline V gives CDR1 SGHTA, CDR2 FQGNSA. The V and J ends lost 5 bases and 10 bases, in that order; junction bases with no gene match: 8. This sample comprised peripheral blood, obtained on day 0 of AZD1222 vaccination. This sequence was found in an adult in good health. This rearrangement joins TRBV7-2 to TRBJ2-5; 9 positions agree with TRBD1. As DNA, the CDR3 is TGTGCCAGCAGCCCCAGGACAGGGGAGGGCCAGTACTTC. This translates into CASSPRTGEGQYF.